This T cell receptor (beta chain) was profiled in a study of T cells in Graves' hyperthyroidism and ophthalmopathy. The CDR3 has 15 residues. V dropped 5 bases and J dropped 4; count of bases not matched to a gene: 10. In germline, CDR1 is MNHNS, CDR2 SASEGT. The table lists this clonotype with many counts. RNA transcripts yielded amplified TCR beta CDR3 regions. The TCR CDR3 was amplified in a first-round RT-PCR using the HTBI primer set. TCRdb re-called the multiplex PCR reads with MiXCR, one entry per CDR3 protein. Here the sample spans approximately 520,000 distinct CDR3 sequences, approximately 25% being singletons.

The chain joins TRBV6-1 to TRBJ1-2; 7 positions match TRBD1. The sequenced sample was blood. The clonotype originates from a woman under 40 with Graves' ophthalmopathy. The CDR3 nucleotides are TGTGCCAGCAGTCCCGGTTTCCGGGACAGCTATGGCTACACCTTC. Translation: CASSPGFRDSYGYTF.